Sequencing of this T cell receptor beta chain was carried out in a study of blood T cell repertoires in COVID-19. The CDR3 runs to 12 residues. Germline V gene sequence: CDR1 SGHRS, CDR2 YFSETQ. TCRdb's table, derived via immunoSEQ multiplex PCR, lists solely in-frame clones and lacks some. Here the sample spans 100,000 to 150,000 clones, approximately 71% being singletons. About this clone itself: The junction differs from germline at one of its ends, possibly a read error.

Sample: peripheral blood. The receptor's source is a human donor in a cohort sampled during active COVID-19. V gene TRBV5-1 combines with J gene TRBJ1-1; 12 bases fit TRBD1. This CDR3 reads CASSLGDRGLVF. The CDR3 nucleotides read TGCGCCAGCAGCTTGGGGGACAGGGGGCTGGTCTTT.